These T cell receptor beta chains were read from a single sample in a study of shared clonotypes between healthy human individuals. Sequencing used immunoSEQ multiplex PCR; TCRdb keeps in-frame clones, though not all of them. The repertoire has approximately 1.5 million clones, under 99% of them found once; the top ten carry 0.4% to 0.45%. Sample: naive CD4+ T cells sorted from blood. These receptors were obtained from a man aged 30 to 39 in good health. Both conserved end residues are part of each CDR3. Fields, in order: J gene, V gene, clone size, D gene, CDR3 DNA, CDR3 protein. The D gene is left open where the match is weak. Clone size is stated in some rows and not others, as once, few, many or a class when expanded.

J gene: TRBJ2-3
V gene: TRBV5-1
clone size: .
D gene: .
CDR3 DNA: TGCGCCAGCAGCTTGGCCGGGGTTTCTTCAGATACGCAGTATTTT
CDR3 protein: CASSLAGVSSDTQYF

J gene: TRBJ2-7
V gene: TRBV5-1
clone size: .
D gene: .
CDR3 DNA: TGCGCCAGCAGCCGTTCAGGGGTGGGGACCTACGAGCAGTACTTC
CDR3 protein: CASSRSGVGTYEQYF

J gene: TRBJ1-2
V gene: TRBV6-5
clone size: .
D gene: TRBD1
CDR3 DNA: TGTGCCAGCAGTTCTCAACAGGGGACCTACGGCTACACCTTC
CDR3 protein: CASSSQQGTYGYTF

J gene: TRBJ1-4
V gene: TRBV6-5
clone size: .
D gene: .
CDR3 DNA: TGTGCCAGCCAGTCGGGAGAAGGTCGCGAGGTGTTTTTT
CDR3 protein: CASQSGEGREVFF

J gene: TRBJ1-3
V gene: TRBV5-6
clone size: once
D gene: .
CDR3 DNA: TGTGCCAGCTATTTCTATATCGGGCGTGGAAACACCATATATTTT
CDR3 protein: CASYFYIGRGNTIYF

J gene: TRBJ2-3
V gene: TRBV18
clone size: .
D gene: .
CDR3 DNA: TGTGCCAGCTCCCGTTCGCATACTCCGGAGACAGTCACAGATACGCAGTATTTT
CDR3 protein: CASSRSHTPETVTDTQYF

J gene: TRBJ2-3
V gene: TRBV10-1
clone size: .
D gene: TRBD2
CDR3 DNA: TGCGCCAGCAGTGAGACTAGCGGGAGCTCAGATACGCAGTATTTT
CDR3 protein: CASSETSGSSDTQYF

J gene: TRBJ2-3
V gene: TRBV5-1
clone size: .
D gene: .
CDR3 DNA: TGCGCCAGCAGCTTGAGTTGGGTCACAGATACGCAGTATTTT
CDR3 protein: CASSLSWVTDTQYF

J gene: TRBJ2-5
V gene: TRBV2
clone size: .
D gene: .
CDR3 DNA: TGTGCCAGCAGCTGGACCAACCAAGAGACCCAGTACTTC
CDR3 protein: CASSWTNQETQYF

J gene: TRBJ2-5
V gene: TRBV11-2
clone size: .
D gene: TRBD1
CDR3 DNA: TGTGCCAGCAGCATCGGACAGGGGGCGGAGACCCAGTACTTC
CDR3 protein: CASSIGQGAETQYF

J gene: TRBJ2-1
V gene: TRBV6-5
clone size: .
D gene: .
CDR3 DNA: TGTGCCAGCAGGGGGGGAGGCCATGAGCAGTTCTTC
CDR3 protein: CASRGGGHEQFF

J gene: TRBJ1-5
V gene: TRBV19
clone size: .
D gene: .
CDR3 DNA: TGTGCCAGTAGTAGGAGGGGAGGGGAGGGCAATCAGCCCCAGCATTTT
CDR3 protein: CASSRRGGEGNQPQHF

J gene: TRBJ2-1
V gene: TRBV5-4
clone size: once
D gene: .
CDR3 DNA: TGTGCCAGCAGTGGAAACTCCTACAATGAGCAGTTCTTC
CDR3 protein: CASSGNSYNEQFF

J gene: TRBJ1-2
V gene: TRBV28
clone size: .
D gene: .
CDR3 DNA: TGTGCCAGCAGTTTTTCCGGCAGCCGAGGCTATGGCTACACCTTC
CDR3 protein: CASSFSGSRGYGYTF

J gene: TRBJ2-3
V gene: TRBV28
clone size: .
D gene: TRBD1
CDR3 DNA: TGTGCCAGCAACTTCCGGGACAGGGGGCAGACAGATACGCAGTATTTT
CDR3 protein: CASNFRDRGQTDTQYF

J gene: TRBJ1-1
V gene: TRBV4-1
clone size: .
D gene: .
CDR3 DNA: TGCGCCAGCAGCCAAGCTGTGGGGGGGTACACTGAAGCTTTCTTT
CDR3 protein: CASSQAVGGYTEAFF

J gene: TRBJ2-1
V gene: TRBV10-3
clone size: .
D gene: TRBD2
CDR3 DNA: TGTGCCATCAGTAAAAGCGGGAGGGCTATCGAGGATGAGCAGTTCTTC
CDR3 protein: CAISKSGRAIEDEQFF

J gene: TRBJ2-3
V gene: TRBV10-2
clone size: .
D gene: .
CDR3 DNA: TGCGCCAGCAGTGTTAAGGGGCCAGATACGCAGTATTTT
CDR3 protein: CASSVKGPDTQYF

J gene: TRBJ2-7
V gene: TRBV5-8
clone size: .
D gene: .
CDR3 DNA: TGTGCCAGCAGTACAGGGAAATCGAGCGAGCAGTACTTC
CDR3 protein: CASSTGKSSEQYF

J gene: TRBJ2-1
V gene: TRBV27
clone size: .
D gene: .
CDR3 DNA: TGTGCCAGCAGTTTGCGGAGTCCCTACAATGAGCAGTTCTTC
CDR3 protein: CASSLRSPYNEQFF

J gene: TRBJ2-7
V gene: TRBV30
clone size: .
D gene: TRBD1
CDR3 DNA: TGTGCAGGACAGGGCCTTACCTACAGTGGCTACGAGCAGTACTTC
CDR3 protein: CAGQGLTYSGYEQYF

J gene: TRBJ2-2
V gene: TRBV6-6
clone size: once
D gene: .
CDR3 DNA: TGTGCCAGCAGTTATGAGGGAGTAGGGACCGGGGAGCTGTTTTTT
CDR3 protein: CASSYEGVGTGELFF

J gene: TRBJ2-7
V gene: TRBV4-2
clone size: once
D gene: .
CDR3 DNA: TGTGCCAGCAGCCGAGAGACGGCGGAATCCTACGAGCAGTACTTC
CDR3 protein: CASSRETAESYEQYF

J gene: TRBJ2-2
V gene: TRBV5-1
clone size: .
D gene: .
CDR3 DNA: TGCGCCAGCAGCGTGGAGGGAAGGGGTACCGGGGAGCTGTTTTTT
CDR3 protein: CASSVEGRGTGELFF

J gene: TRBJ2-7
V gene: TRBV5-4
clone size: .
D gene: TRBD2
CDR3 DNA: TGTGCCAGCAGCAATACGGGACTAGCGGGGGACCTGATCTCCTACGAGCAGTACTTC
CDR3 protein: CASSNTGLAGDLISYEQYF

J gene: TRBJ2-1
V gene: TRBV7-9
clone size: .
D gene: TRBD2
CDR3 DNA: TGTGCCAGCAGCGCTAGACGGGAGGCCCCCCAGCAGTTCTTC
CDR3 protein: CASSARREAPQQFF

J gene: TRBJ2-5
V gene: TRBV5-5
clone size: .
D gene: .
CDR3 DNA: TGTGCCAGCAGCCCCCGGCACACCCAAGAGACCCAGTACTTC
CDR3 protein: CASSPRHTQETQYF

J gene: TRBJ2-3
V gene: TRBV2
clone size: .
D gene: TRBD2
CDR3 DNA: TGTGCCAGCCAGCGGGAGACCTCTCGCGCGCAGTATTTT
CDR3 protein: CASQRETSRAQYF

J gene: TRBJ2-5
V gene: TRBV2
clone size: .
D gene: TRBD2
CDR3 DNA: TGTGCCAGCAGTGGACTAGCGGGAGCTGAGGAGACCCAGTACTTC
CDR3 protein: CASSGLAGAEETQYF

J gene: TRBJ2-5
V gene: TRBV27
clone size: .
D gene: TRBD2
CDR3 DNA: TGTGCCAGCAGTTTTTTAGCGGGAGGGCAAGAGACCCAGTACTTC
CDR3 protein: CASSFLAGGQETQYF

J gene: TRBJ2-1
V gene: TRBV18
clone size: .
D gene: .
CDR3 DNA: TGTGCCAGCTCACCACCCACGATCAATGAGCAGTTCTTC
CDR3 protein: CASSPPTINEQFF

J gene: TRBJ1-2
V gene: TRBV19
clone size: .
D gene: .
CDR3 DNA: TGTGCCAGTAGTGCCCCGACAGGCGTCTATGGCTACACCTTC
CDR3 protein: CASSAPTGVYGYTF

J gene: TRBJ2-7
V gene: TRBV19
clone size: .
D gene: TRBD2
CDR3 DNA: TGTGCCAGTAGTATAAGCGGGAGAATGGCCTACGAGCAGTACTTC
CDR3 protein: CASSISGRMAYEQYF

J gene: TRBJ2-3
V gene: TRBV30
clone size: .
D gene: TRBD2
CDR3 DNA: TGTGCCTGGAGTCCCGCTAGGCTAGCGGGACTCACAGATACGCAGTATTTT
CDR3 protein: CAWSPARLAGLTDTQYF

J gene: TRBJ1-1
V gene: TRBV11-2
clone size: .
D gene: .
CDR3 DNA: TGTGCCAGCAGCCCACAGGTTAACACTGAAGCTTTCTTT
CDR3 protein: CASSPQVNTEAFF

J gene: TRBJ1-2
V gene: TRBV15
clone size: .
D gene: .
CDR3 DNA: TGTGCCACCAGCAGAGCTCGGGACTATGGCTACACCTTC
CDR3 protein: CATSRARDYGYTF

J gene: TRBJ2-5
V gene: TRBV5-6
clone size: .
D gene: .
CDR3 DNA: TGTGCCAGCAGCCCCGGGGAAATAAGGGGCCAAGAGACCCAGTACTTC
CDR3 protein: CASSPGEIRGQETQYF

J gene: TRBJ2-7
V gene: TRBV2
clone size: .
D gene: TRBD1
CDR3 DNA: TGTGCCAGCAGTGCCGGGACAGGGGGCGCCTCCTACGAGCAGTACTTC
CDR3 protein: CASSAGTGGASYEQYF

J gene: TRBJ1-3
V gene: TRBV7-9
clone size: .
D gene: TRBD1
CDR3 DNA: TGTGCCAGCAGCGGATGGGGACAGAACGTCTCTGGAAACACCATATATTTT
CDR3 protein: CASSGWGQNVSGNTIYF

J gene: TRBJ2-2
V gene: TRBV5-6
clone size: .
D gene: .
CDR3 DNA: TGTGCCAGCAGCTTGGCCGGGCCCACCGGGGAGCTGTTTTTT
CDR3 protein: CASSLAGPTGELFF

J gene: TRBJ1-2
V gene: TRBV7-8
clone size: .
D gene: .
CDR3 DNA: TGTGCCAGCAGCTTAGTTCCGGGGGTTGACTATGGCTACACCTTC
CDR3 protein: CASSLVPGVDYGYTF

J gene: TRBJ2-3
V gene: TRBV5-4
clone size: .
D gene: TRBD1
CDR3 DNA: TGTGCCAGCGGATCGGGACAGGGTACAGATACGCAGTATTTT
CDR3 protein: CASGSGQGTDTQYF

J gene: TRBJ1-2
V gene: TRBV30
clone size: .
D gene: .
CDR3 DNA: TGTGCCTGGAGTGTGGTCGACAGTCATTTAGGGGGCTACACCTTC
CDR3 protein: CAWSVVDSHLGGYTF

J gene: TRBJ2-2
V gene: TRBV6-1
clone size: .
D gene: TRBD1
CDR3 DNA: TGTGCCAGCAAACAGGGGGCCGGCGGGGAGCTGTTTTTT
CDR3 protein: CASKQGAGGELFF

J gene: TRBJ2-1
V gene: TRBV9
clone size: .
D gene: .
CDR3 DNA: TGTGCCAGCAGGGAACGGGGTGAGCAGTTCTTC
CDR3 protein: CASRERGEQFF

J gene: TRBJ2-7
V gene: TRBV7-2
clone size: .
D gene: TRBD1
CDR3 DNA: TGTGCCAGCAGCTTAAATCTTTTGGGACAGGGGGGATACGAGCAGTACTTC
CDR3 protein: CASSLNLLGQGGYEQYF

J gene: TRBJ2-1
V gene: TRBV25-1
clone size: .
D gene: TRBD2
CDR3 DNA: TGTGCCAGCAGTGAAGGGCGGGAGTGGTACAATGAGCAGTTCTTC
CDR3 protein: CASSEGREWYNEQFF

J gene: TRBJ2-3
V gene: TRBV15
clone size: .
D gene: TRBD1
CDR3 DNA: TGTGCCACCAGCAGGACCGGGACAGGGTGGACAGATACGCAGTATTTT
CDR3 protein: CATSRTGTGWTDTQYF

J gene: TRBJ1-2
V gene: TRBV9
clone size: .
D gene: .
CDR3 DNA: TGTGCCAGCAGCCTAGAAGGCCAAGGGTATGGCTACACCTTC
CDR3 protein: CASSLEGQGYGYTF

J gene: TRBJ1-3
V gene: TRBV6-1
clone size: .
D gene: .
CDR3 DNA: TGTGCCAGCAGCGCCATACAGGTCCGAGGGAACACCATATATTTT
CDR3 protein: CASSAIQVRGNTIYF

J gene: TRBJ2-6
V gene: TRBV5-6
clone size: .
D gene: .
CDR3 DNA: TGTGCCAGCAGCCGTTCTGGGGCCAACGTCCTGACTTTC
CDR3 protein: CASSRSGANVLTF

J gene: TRBJ2-7
V gene: TRBV10-1
clone size: .
D gene: .
CDR3 DNA: TGCGCCAGCAGTGGCTCAACCTACGAGCAGTACTTC
CDR3 protein: CASSGSTYEQYF

J gene: TRBJ2-3
V gene: TRBV7-9
clone size: .
D gene: TRBD1
CDR3 DNA: TGTGCCAGCAGCTTACCGGGACAGGGCCTTTCAAGCACAGATACGCAGTATTTT
CDR3 protein: CASSLPGQGLSSTDTQYF

J gene: TRBJ2-5
V gene: TRBV7-9
clone size: .
D gene: .
CDR3 DNA: TGTGCCAGCAGCTTCCTTCTGCCAGGGGAAGAGACCCAGTACTTC
CDR3 protein: CASSFLLPGEETQYF

J gene: TRBJ2-1
V gene: TRBV27
clone size: .
D gene: TRBD2
CDR3 DNA: TGTGCCAGTCACGGGAGGCTCAATGAGCAGTTCTTC
CDR3 protein: CASHGRLNEQFF

J gene: TRBJ2-3
V gene: TRBV11-3
clone size: .
D gene: TRBD2
CDR3 DNA: TGTGCCAGCAGCGAAAGGACTAGCGGGACGTCTGCAGATACGCAGTATTTT
CDR3 protein: CASSERTSGTSADTQYF

J gene: TRBJ2-3
V gene: TRBV13
clone size: .
D gene: .
CDR3 DNA: TGTGCCAGCAGCTTAGCCCCGGGTCTTGACACAGATACGCAGTATTTT
CDR3 protein: CASSLAPGLDTDTQYF

J gene: TRBJ2-7
V gene: TRBV5-5
clone size: .
D gene: .
CDR3 DNA: TGTGCCAGCAGCTTGGAATTGTCGACATCGCCGAACTTC
CDR3 protein: CASSLELSTSPNF

J gene: TRBJ1-3
V gene: TRBV30
clone size: .
D gene: .
CDR3 DNA: TGTGCCTGGAGTTTGGACGACTCTGGAAACACCATATATTTT
CDR3 protein: CAWSLDDSGNTIYF